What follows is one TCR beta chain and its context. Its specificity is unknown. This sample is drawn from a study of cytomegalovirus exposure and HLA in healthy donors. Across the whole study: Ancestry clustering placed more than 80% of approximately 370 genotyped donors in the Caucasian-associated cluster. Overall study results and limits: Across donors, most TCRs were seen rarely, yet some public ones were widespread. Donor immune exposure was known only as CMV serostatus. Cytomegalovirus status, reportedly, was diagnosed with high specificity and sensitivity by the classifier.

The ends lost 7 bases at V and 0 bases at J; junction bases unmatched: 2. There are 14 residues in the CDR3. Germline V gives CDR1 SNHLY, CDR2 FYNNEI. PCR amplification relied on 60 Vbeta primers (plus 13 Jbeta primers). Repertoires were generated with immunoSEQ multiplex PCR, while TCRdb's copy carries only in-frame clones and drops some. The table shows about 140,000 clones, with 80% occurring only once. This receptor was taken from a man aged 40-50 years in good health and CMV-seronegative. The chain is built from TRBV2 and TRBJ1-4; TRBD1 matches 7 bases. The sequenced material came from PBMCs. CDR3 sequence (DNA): TGTGCCAGCACAGACAGGGCAACTAATGAAAAACTGTTTTTT. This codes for CASTDRATNEKLFF.